This TCR beta chain was observed in a study of T cell repertoires in cytomegalovirus infection. As for the study in general: Indications came from public TCR beta signatures; they pointed to CMV infection and to a matching HLA type.

Findings and caveats of the study: Ex vivo, HLA-C-restricted CMV-specific TCR beta clonotypes prevailed over the rest of the response. People with CMV and the relevant HLA were identified by cumulative public TCR beta family frequency.

As regards this clonotype: Its specificity is not known. At one end, the junction sequence differs from germline, possibly due to a read error.

TCRdb used MiXCR to reprocess the reads, holding one entry per CDR3 protein. In the table there are under 850,000 distinct CDR3 sequences, under 40% of which are singletons. The CDR3 runs to 16 residues. The clonotype originates from a human donor in good health (CMV status not recorded). Some clones in this sample may be carry-over from other donors' samples. The specimen was PBMCs. The chain is built from TRBV12-3 or TRBV12-4 and TRBJ2-4; D is perhaps TRBD2 (5 bases). The CDR3 region is CASSPDVYLAKNIPSF. For the CDR3, the DNA is TGTGCCAGCAGCCCCGACGTCTATCTAGCCAAAAACATTCCGTCCTTC.